A single TCR beta chain is shown here with its context. It is unclear where the CDR3 begins or ends on the DNA, so no DNA is shown, and the CDR3 is as TCRdb lists it. The source of the sample is a study of tumor-infiltrating lymphocytes in oesophageal squamous cell carcinoma. TCRdb ran MiXCR on the PCR reads and lists one entry per CDR3 protein. The sample contains 6,000 to 6,500 distinct CDR3 sequences, roughly 15% of which appear only once. The V gene's germline CDR1 is SGHDN and CDR2 FVKESK. Inclusive of both ends, the CDR3 amounts to 15 amino acids. J is TRBJ2-3 and V is TRBV14; the table calls TRBD1, which could not be checked here. The clonotype originates from a male donor with esophageal squamous cell carcinoma. The specimen was esophageal tumor tissue. CDR3 sequence: CASSQDRGLQIRSIF.